One and the same sample provided the 28 T cell receptor beta chains below, sequenced in a study of T cells after yellow fever vaccination. TCRdb independently ran MiXCR on the 5' RACE reads; one entry per CDR3 protein. The sample holds 140,000 to 150,000 distinct CDR3 sequences, 5% to 8% seen once. The sequencing here drew on CD4+ T cells sorted from PBMCs, taken 10 days after the yellow fever booster vaccination. These receptors all stem from a man aged 25 to 40 who received the YFV17D yellow fever vaccine.

This clonotype showed up many times. The CDR3 sequence is CASSFGVSGANVLTF. The CDR3 DNA reads as TGCGCCAGCAGCTTCGGGGTATCTGGGGCCAACGTCCTGACTTTC. The chain carries TRBV5-1 and TRBJ2-6, with D possibly matching TRBD2 (5 bases). The CDR3 contains 15 residues. The V end was cut by 2 bases, the J end by 1 base, with 7 bases between. Germline V gives CDR1 SGHRS, CDR2 YFSETQ.

This clonotype occurred many times. Written as DNA, the CDR3 is TGTGCCAGCAGTTTCAAACGACTGGGAGATCCGCCCTACGAGCAGTACTTC. Its translation: CASSFKRLGDPPYEQYF. This chain links TRBV12-3 or TRBV12-4 with TRBJ2-7; maybe TRBD2 (5 bases). The CDR3 is 17 residues long. Between the trimmed V and J ends, which lost 3 bases and 2 bases, there was a span of 20 bases.

In this sample, this clonotype turned up many times. The chain has TRBV20-1 and TRBJ2-5, with 9 bases matching TRBD1. CDR1 and CDR2 from the germline V gene are DFQATT and SNEGSKA (reference sequence). The CDR3 spans 13 residues. Unmatched junction bases numbered 6, after V lost 6 bases and J lost 4 bases. The CDR3 nucleotides read TGCAGTGCCCTGGGACAGGGTTTAGAGACCCAGTACTTC. Amino acids: CSALGQGLETQYF.

This clonotype turned up a few times. The chain has TRBV28 and TRBJ2-3; D may be TRBD2 (5 bases). The CDR3 runs to 15 residues. The V gene's germline CDR1 is MDHEN and CDR2 SYDVKM. The CDR3 region has the DNA TGTGCGACACAGAACGCTTTCTCGGGGACAGATACGCAGTATTTT. It codes for CATQNAFSGTDTQYF.

This clonotype showed up many times. This chain links TRBV12-3 or TRBV12-4 with TRBJ2-7; D remains ambiguous. The CDR3 spans 14 residues. The germline V and J ends were trimmed by 3 bases and 6 bases, with 15 bases remaining between them. CDR3 in amino acids: CASSFTPAQLEQYF. DNA for the CDR3: TGTGCCAGCAGTTTTACCCCTGCCCAGCTCGAGCAGTACTTC.

This clonotype was seen many times. The chain recombines TRBV29-1 with TRBJ2-5; tentative D call: TRBD2 (6 bases). The CDR3 length is 12 residues. The V end lost 5 bases, the J end lost 1 base, and 8 bases lay between the germline ends. CDR1 and CDR2 (germline): SQVTM, ANQGSEA. CDR3 loop: CSVSSGQETQYF. The CDR3 DNA sequence: TGCAGCGTTAGTAGCGGCCAAGAGACCCAGTACTTC.

This clonotype was recorded at least ten times. The chain joins TRBV12-3 or TRBV12-4 to TRBJ1-2; a weak D match, TRBD1 (5 bases). Between the trimmed V and J ends, which lost 5 bases and 4 bases, there was a span of 11 bases. This CDR3 contains 13 residues. CDR3 residues: CASSPGTVYGYTF. The CDR3, as DNA: TGTGCCAGCAGTCCCGGGACGGTCTATGGCTACACCTTC.

This rearrangement joins TRBV20-1 to TRBJ2-5; 10 nucleotides align to TRBD2. The V and J ends lost 5 bases and 3 bases, in that order; junction bases with no gene match: 3. This CDR3 region has 13 residues. The germline gives CDR1 DFQATT, CDR2 SNEGSKA (reference sequence). The CDR3 DNA reads TGCAGTGCTTGGAGCGGGAGGGAAGAGACCCAGTACTTC. The encoded protein is CSAWSGREETQYF.

Many counts were recorded for this clonotype. V and J are TRBV6-8 and TRBJ2-1, with 9 bases that match TRBD1. The germline CDR1 and CDR2 sequences are MNHGY and SAAAGT. V lost 6 bases, J lost 6 bases, and 3 bases stayed unmatched. The CDR3 loop spans 13 amino acids. The CDR3 nucleotides are TGTGCCAGCAGGGACAGGGGTGGCAATGAGCAGTTCTTC. Encoded protein: CASRDRGGNEQFF.

This clonotype has ten or more counts. The chain joins TRBV5-6 to TRBJ2-5, with TRBD1 identical over 7 bases. CDR1 is SGHDT and CDR2 is YYEEEE in the germline V gene. Losses at the gene ends were 4 bases for V and 6 bases for J; bases not matched to a gene: 9. This CDR3 is 14 amino acids long. The CDR3 reads CASSRLEGAKTQYF. The DNA of the CDR3 is TGTGCCAGCAGCCGACTCGAGGGGGCAAAGACCCAGTACTTC. The entire variable domain, with the rest obtained from reference TRBV5-6 and TRBJ2-5, is as follows: DAGVTQSPTHLIKTRGQQVTLRCSPKSGHDTVSWYQQALGQGPQFIFQYYEEEERQRGNFPDRFSGHQFPNYSSELNVNALLLGDSALYLCASSRLEGAKTQYFGPGTRLLVL.

This clonotype has at least ten counts. This chain links TRBV12-3 or TRBV12-4 with TRBJ1-2, with 9 bases lining up with TRBD1. With 5 bases clipped from V and 0 bases from J, the junction kept 10 bases outside the gene matches. There are 17 residues in the CDR3. This CDR3 is CASSGRTGERTNYGYTF. The CDR3 coding sequence is TGTGCCAGCAGTGGCAGGACAGGGGAAAGGACTAACTATGGCTACACCTTC.

The rearrangement uses TRBV15 and TRBJ1-5; D is uncertain. V was pared by 8 bases and J by 8 bases, with 22 bases between. CDR3 length: 15 amino acids. Per germline, CDR1 LNHNV and CDR2 YYDKDF (reference sequence). The CDR3 loop is CATGTDIRRSEPQHF. CDR3 DNA: TGTGCCACCGGAACAGACATAAGGAGGTCAGAGCCCCAGCATTTT.

Many counts were recorded for this clonotype. The chain employs TRBV20-1 and TRBJ2-1; 9 positions match TRBD1. V gave up 5 bases and J gave up 8 bases; unmatched junction bases: 10. Germline loops: CDR1 DFQATT, CDR2 SNEGSKA (reference sequence). This CDR3 has 14 residues. As DNA, the CDR3 is TGCAGTGCTGACGGACAGGGGTATAAGGATGAGCAGTTCTTC. It codes for CSADGQGYKDEQFF.

In this sample, this clonotype turned up many times. The genes are TRBV3-1 and TRBJ2-1; TRBD2 matches 11 bases. The CDR3 extends over 16 amino acids. Germline assignment: CDR1 LGHDT and CDR2 YNNKEL (reference sequence). V was pared by 1 base and J by 9 bases, with 8 bases of the junction left unmatched. The CDR3 loop reads CASSQGASGRRSEQFF. The CDR3 bases are TGTGCCAGCAGCCAAGGTGCTAGCGGGAGGCGTAGTGAGCAGTTCTTC.

The chain uses TRBV5-1 and TRBJ2-7, with 10 bases aligning to TRBD1. This CDR3 region has 15 residues. V shed 5 bases and J 4 bases; nucleotides not matched to a gene: 9. CDR1 SGHRS and CDR2 YFSETQ come from the germline V gene. CDR3 sequence: CASRDGRTGGYEQYF. CDR3 bases: TGCGCCAGCAGGGATGGGAGGACAGGGGGTTACGAGCAGTACTTC.

This clonotype was counted many times. The CDR3 loop reads CASTSPHSNQPQHF. The CDR3 DNA follows: TGTGCCAGCACCAGCCCCCATAGCAATCAGCCCCAGCATTTT. The V and J genes are TRBV6-5 and TRBJ1-5; D unclear. The CDR3 sequence is 14 residues long. The germline V gene encodes CDR1 MNHEY and CDR2 SVGAGI. Trimming cost V 7 bases and J 0 bases, with 10 bases left between them.

This clonotype showed up just a few times. This sequence may be a read error, since a much larger clone differs from it by one base. The chain is built from TRBV9 and TRBJ2-1, with D hard to call. CDR1 is SGDLS and CDR2 is YYNGEE in the germline V gene. V was cut by 4 bases and J by 9 bases, with 11 bases left in between. The CDR3 sequence is 12 residues long. The CDR3, as DNA: TGTGCCAGCAGCCCCCAGTTTGGTGAGCAGTTCTTC. Translated: CASSPQFGEQFF.

Many counts were recorded for this clonotype. The CDR3 sequence is CASSQDPARAYEQYF. For the CDR3, the DNA is TGTGCCAGCAGCCAAGACCCAGCCAGGGCCTACGAGCAGTACTTC. The chain combines TRBV3-1 with TRBJ2-7; D may be TRBD1 (5 bases). From germline, CDR1 is LGHDT and CDR2 YNNKEL (reference sequence). This CDR3 region has 15 residues. V shed 0 bases and J shed 2 bases, with 11 bases lying between them.

This clonotype was found many times. The V call is TRBV5-1, the J call TRBJ2-1, with 9 nucleotides matching TRBD2. This CDR3 region has 16 residues. V shed 6 bases and J 3 bases; nucleotides not matched to a gene: 10. In germline, CDR1 is SGHRS, CDR2 YFSETQ. The CDR3, as DNA: TGCGCCAGCACCGTTGCGGGAGGGAATCGCTACAATGAGCAGTTCTTC. It yields the protein CASTVAGGNRYNEQFF.

This clonotype was detected many times. The chain employs TRBV5-1 and TRBJ2-7; no clear D. Trimming removed 0 bases from V and 4 bases from J, with 11 bases in between. This CDR3 has 14 amino acids. The germline V gene has CDR1 SGHRS and CDR2 YFSETQ. The CDR3 bases are TGCGCCAGCAGCTTGGGCGGCATATCGTACGAGCAGTACTTC. Its translation: CASSLGGISYEQYF.

V gene TRBV30 combines with J gene TRBJ2-3; D is undetermined. Germline CDR1 is GTSNPN and CDR2 is SVGIG (reference sequence). CDR3 length: 12 amino acids. Trimming stripped 2 bases from V and 4 bases from J, with 7 bases between. CDR3 residues: CAWSYGPDTQYF. The CDR3 DNA is TGTGCCTGGAGTTACGGGCCAGATACGCAGTATTTT.

This clonotype has ten or more counts. This sequence joins TRBV9 and TRBJ2-3, with D maybe TRBD2 (5 bases). V was cut by 0 bases and J by 0 bases, with 17 bases left in between. Germline V CDR1 and CDR2: SGDLS, YYNGEE. CDR3 size: 18 residues. CDR3 nucleotide sequence: TGTGCCAGCAGCGTAGACCCGGGGATGGGAGTTAGCACAGATACGCAGTATTTT. Translating gives CASSVDPGMGVSTDTQYF.

CDR3 residues: CSAKRTSGDYEQYF. CDR3 nucleotide sequence: TGCAGTGCTAAAAGGACTAGCGGGGACTACGAGCAGTACTTC. V and J are TRBV20-1 and TRBJ2-7, with 12 bases that match TRBD2. Germline-derived CDR1 and CDR2 are DFQATT and SNEGSKA (reference sequence). V lost 4 bases and J lost 3; bases outside the gene matches: 4. The CDR3 is 14 residues long.

The chain joins TRBV11-2 to TRBJ1-1; TRBD1 aligns across 7 bases. The CDR3 spans 16 residues. The V gene end was trimmed by 1 base and the J gene end by 1 base; junction bases not matched to a gene: 6. Per the germline V gene, CDR1 is SGHAT and CDR2 is FQNNGV. CDR3 bases: TGTGCCAGCAGCTTAGGCAGGGGGACTAAGAACACTGAAGCTTTCTTT. Its translation: CASSLGRGTKNTEAFF.

This clonotype was recorded at least ten times. The chain couples TRBV7-8 to TRBJ2-2, with TRBD2 matching over 7 bases. V dropped 4 bases and J dropped 4; count of bases not matched to a gene: 12. CDR3 length: 17 residues. Germline V gives CDR1 SGHVS, CDR2 FQNEAQ. CDR3 DNA sequence: TGTGCCAGCAGCTCCCGCCGACCGGGACTACGCACCGGGGAGCTGTTTTTT. Amino acids: CASSSRRPGLRTGELFF.

This clonotype was seen repeatedly, ten times or more. This chain connects TRBV18 to TRBJ2-5, with 9 nucleotides matching TRBD2. The CDR3 consists of 15 residues. Germline trimming cut 3 bases from V and 4 bases from J; bases unmatched to any gene: 6. Per the germline V gene, CDR1 is KGHSH and CDR2 is LQKENI. The CDR3 DNA sequence: TGTGCCAGCTCACCCAGGACTAGCGAGGGAGAGACCCAGTACTTC. Amino acids: CASSPRTSEGETQYF.

This clonotype was counted at least ten times. The rearrangement joins TRBV6-2 or TRBV6-3 to TRBJ2-3; no reliable D call. This CDR3 is 11 amino acids long. Germline V CDR1 and CDR2: MNHEY, SVGEGT. With 2 bases removed from V and 6 bases from J, the gap between germline ends came to 3 bases. The CDR3 sequence is CASSYLDTQYF. The CDR3 coding sequence is TGTGCCAGCAGTTACCTCGATACGCAGTATTTT.

This clonotype was recorded many times. This chain joins TRBV7-8 and TRBJ2-7, with a weak D call TRBD1 (5 bases). CDR3 size: 12 residues. Germline assignment: CDR1 SGHVS and CDR2 FQNEAQ. The V and J ends lost 5 bases and 4 bases respectively, with 9 bases between them. For the CDR3, the DNA is TGTGCCAGCAGCGCCCGACAGTACGAGCAGTACTTC. Translating gives CASSARQYEQYF. The whole variable domain, filled in from reference TRBV7-8 and TRBJ2-7, reads GAGVSQSPRYKVAKRGQDVALRCDPISGHVSLFWYQQALGQGPEFLTYFQNEAQLDKSGLPSDRFFAERPEGSVSTLKIQRTQQEDSAVYLCASSARQYEQYFGPGTRLTVT.